Listed here is a single T cell receptor beta chain. The target antigen is unknown. The sample originates from a study of post-analysis software for immune sequencing data. The overall study: As for disease course, relapsing-remitting, secondary progressive and progressive-relapsing multiple sclerosis were all included. Overall study findings and caveats: TRBV segments more frequent in patients than in controls numbered five and included TRBV5-6, TRBV5-1 and TRBV20-1.

This CDR3 spans 15 amino acids. CDR1 SGHRS and CDR2 YFSETQ come from the germline V gene. Unique molecular identifiers were built into the TCR beta cDNA libraries. In TCRdb, the PCR reads were re-called with MiXCR into one record per CDR3 protein. The table includes around 500,000 distinct CDR3 sequences, roughly 34% detected once. The V call is TRBV5-1, the J call TRBJ2-4; D is undetermined. The end of the DNA is better explained by TRBJ2-7, so the J call may be wrong. Sequencing was carried out using blood. The receptor was derived from a girl aged 2 to 17 with multiple sclerosis. CDR3 loop: CASSPGGLGNYEQYF. The CDR3 DNA is TGCGCCAGCAGCCCCGGTGGGTTGGGTAACTACGAGCAGTACTTC.